These 21 T cell receptor beta chains were all obtained from the same sample, sequenced in a study of vaccination and CD4 T cells after COVID-19. Antigens for these TCRs are unknown. The treatment denotes: roughly 10-day PBMC culture with coronavirus spike peptide pools or control peptides (ViraFEST assay). Scientists ran DNA taken from cultured CD4+ T cells through the Oncomine TCR Beta short-read assay for sequencing. TCRdb reanalysed the PCR reads using MiXCR and keeps one entry per CDR3 protein. The sample includes 16,000 or so distinct CDR3 sequences, roughly four fifths of them seen just once. The sample in question was CD4+ T cells from blood, cultured in vitro, obtained after SARS-CoV-2 vaccination. The receptor set was obtained from a human donor who received a COVID-19 vaccine.

In this sample, this clonotype turned up once. The chain employs TRBV2 and TRBJ1-2; D is undetermined. Germline loops: CDR1 SNHLY, CDR2 FYNNEI. CDR3 length equals 14 residues. Trimming shortened V by 1 base and J by 0 bases, and 6 bases separated the two germline ends. The CDR3 DNA reads as TGTGCCAGCAGTGAAGGGGAAGCTAACTATGGCTACACCTTC. It translates to CASSEGEANYGYTF.

This clonotype has only a few counts. This sequence joins TRBV20-1 and TRBJ1-5; no clear D gene. V was pared by 1 base and J by 3 bases, with 10 bases between. The germline V gene has CDR1 DFQATT and CDR2 SNEGSKA (reference sequence). The CDR3 has 14 amino acids. The chain's CDR3 is CSARVSGYNQPQHF. In DNA, the CDR3 is TGCAGTGCTAGAGTATCCGGTTACAATCAGCCCCAGCATTTT.

This chain joins TRBV6-1 and TRBJ2-5; D perhaps matches TRBD2 (6 bases). Germline lookup yields CDR1 MNHNS and CDR2 SASEGT. This CDR3 has 15 residues. V was pared by 4 bases and J by 1 base, with 13 bases between. CDR3 bases: TGTGCCAGCAGTGGCGGAGGGCCCTTCCAAGAGACCCAGTACTTC. It specifies CASSGGGPFQETQYF.

This clonotype was seen once. The chain recombines TRBV19 with TRBJ1-5; TRBD1 is a possible D gene (5 bases). The V end lost 0 bases, the J end lost 0 bases, and 15 bases lay between the germline ends. Germline CDR1 LNHDA, CDR2 SQIVND (reference sequence). The CDR3 length is 18 residues. CDR3 DNA: TGTGCCAGTAGTATAGATGGGCCAGGGTATAATAGCAATCAGCCCCAGCATTTT. Encoded protein: CASSIDGPGYNSNQPQHF.

In DNA form, the CDR3 reads TGCAGTGCTAGATATTCTAGCGGGGGGGCAGATACGCAGTATTTT. As protein: CSARYSSGGADTQYF. The rearrangement links TRBV20-1 to TRBJ2-3; 12 nucleotides align to TRBD2. V lost 2 bases to trimming and J lost 4 bases; unmatched junction nucleotides: 4. This CDR3 contains 15 residues. CDR1 is DFQATT, CDR2 SNEGSKA, per germline (reference sequence).

The chain combines TRBV5-1 with TRBJ2-3; the match to TRBD2 covers 12 bases. Germline CDR1 and CDR2: SGHRS and YFSETQ. CDR3 size: 19 residues. V shed 0 bases and J 3 bases; nucleotides not matched to a gene: 11. CDR3 coding DNA: TGCGCCAGCAGCTTGGCGCCCCCTACTAGCGGGGGGCGGACAGATACGCAGTATTTT. It specifies CASSLAPPTSGGRTDTQYF.

About this clonotype itself: One junction end does not reproduce the germline sequence, and a read error may be involved. CDR3 residues: CTSRFGQGVDGYTF. As DNA, the CDR3 is TGTACCAGTAGGTTCGGACAGGGTGTCGATGGCTACACCTTC. V and J are TRBV19 and TRBJ1-2; 8 bases are a match to TRBD1. The CDR3 totals 14 residues. Germline V lookup: CDR1 LNHDA, CDR2 SQIVND (reference sequence).

This chain connects TRBV19 to TRBJ1-1; TRBD1 might be the D (5 bases). Trimming removed 5 bases from V and 5 bases from J, with 21 bases in between. CDR3 length: 16 amino acids. The germline CDR1 and CDR2 sequences are LNHDA and SQIVND (reference sequence). The CDR3 sequence: CASSSGAGRAGTEAFF. DNA for the CDR3: TGTGCCAGTAGTTCCGGCGCAGGGAGGGCGGGGACTGAAGCTTTCTTT. The full variable domain, in which reference TRBV19 and TRBJ1-1 provide the parts outside the CDR3, is DGGITQSPKYLFRKEGQNVTLSCEQNLNHDAMYWYRQDPGQGLRLIYYSQIVNDFQKGDIAEGYSVSREKKESFPLTVTSAQKNPTAFYLCASSSGAGRAGTEAFFGQGTRLTVV.

This chain joins TRBV19 and TRBJ2-7; TRBD1 aligns across 8 bases. The CDR3 loop spans 16 amino acids. After removal of 7 bases from V and 0 bases from J, the junction contained 11 bases not matched to a gene. CDR1 is LNHDA, CDR2 SQIVND, per germline (reference sequence). The chain's CDR3 is CASTRGQGMGSYEQYF. The CDR3, as DNA: TGTGCCAGTACCAGGGGGCAGGGGATGGGCTCCTACGAGCAGTACTTC.

J is TRBJ1-6 and V is TRBV2; D call uncertain. From germline, CDR1 is SNHLY and CDR2 FYNNEI. Trimming left V 7 bases short and J 7 bases short, with 11 bases between. This CDR3 spans 13 amino acids. The CDR3 here is CASTPDGNSPLHF. The CDR3 coding sequence is TGTGCCAGCACCCCGGACGGGAATTCACCCCTCCACTTT.

In its sample, this clonotype was seen a few times. The chain combines TRBV5-1 with TRBJ1-2, with 9 bases lining up with TRBD1. Trimming took 4 bases from V and 7 from J; bases not matched to a gene: 14. CDR1 and CDR2 from the germline V gene are SGHRS and YFSETQ. This CDR3 comprises 16 residues. The CDR3 bases are TGCGCCAGCAGCCCTAGCCCAGGACAGGGGATGAGTGGCTACACCTTC. This gives the protein CASSPSPGQGMSGYTF. Drawing the rest from reference TRBV5-1 and TRBJ1-2, the complete variable domain is KAGVTQTPRYLIKTRGQQVTLSCSPISGHRSVSWYQQTPGQGLQFLFEYFSETQRNKGNFPGRFSGRQFSNSRSEMNVSTLELGDSALYLCASSPSPGQGMSGYTFGSGTRLTVV.

J is TRBJ1-5 and V is TRBV7-9; TRBD1 might be the D (5 bases). CDR3 length: 15 amino acids. From germline, CDR1 is SEHNR and CDR2 FQNEAQ (reference sequence). The V end lost 5 bases, the J end lost 0 bases, and 11 bases lay between the germline ends. CDR3 DNA: TGTGCCAGCAGCCCTACAGGACATAGCAATCAGCCCCAGCATTTT. It specifies CASSPTGHSNQPQHF.

The chain carries TRBV6-1 and TRBJ2-3; 8 bases match TRBD1. V dropped 7 bases and J dropped 0; count of bases not matched to a gene: 6. The germline CDR1 and CDR2 sequences are MNHNS and SASEGT. The length of the CDR3 is 15 residues. Here the CDR3 reads CASTPTGASTDTQYF. In DNA form, the CDR3 reads TGTGCCAGCACCCCGACAGGGGCTAGCACAGATACGCAGTATTTT.

The CDR3 is CASRGFRSGNTIYF. The CDR3 nucleotides are TGTGCCAGCAGGGGGTTTCGATCGGGAAACACCATATATTTT. The rearrangement uses TRBV6-1 and TRBJ1-3; D remains ambiguous. The V end was cut by 6 bases, the J end by 4 bases, with 13 bases between. This CDR3 comprises 14 residues. The V gene's germline CDR1 is MNHNS and CDR2 SASEGT.

V is TRBV6-1 and J is TRBJ2-5, with D possibly being TRBD2 (6 bases). The CDR3 spans 15 residues. Trimming left V 3 bases short and J 5 bases short, with 16 bases between. Germline assignment: CDR1 MNHNS and CDR2 SASEGT. CDR3 residues: CASSEPGGGGETQYF. CDR3 sequence (DNA): TGTGCCAGCAGTGAGCCGGGCGGTGGAGGGGAGACCCAGTACTTC.

This chain uses TRBV4-1 with TRBJ2-2, with D possibly TRBD1 on 5 matching bases. CDR1 is MGHRA and CDR2 is YSYEKL in the germline V gene. The V end was cut by 2 bases, the J end by 2 bases, with 9 bases between. The CDR3 runs 15 residues. The CDR3 DNA reads as TGCGCCAGCAGCCAACCCACAGGAAACACCGGGGAGCTGTTTTTT. Residues: CASSQPTGNTGELFF.

V gene TRBV11-3 combines with J gene TRBJ1-2; D unresolved. V dropped 1 base and J dropped 2 bases, with 8 bases sitting between them. Germline CDR1 SGHNT, CDR2 YENEEA. The CDR3 length is 14 residues. The CDR3 reads CASSLGGKNYGYTF. The CDR3 DNA reads TGTGCCAGCAGCTTAGGCGGCAAGAACTATGGCTACACCTTC.

V and J are TRBV20-1 and TRBJ1-5, with a tentative D call TRBD1 (5 bases). The CDR3 is 13 amino acids. Trimming pared 3 bases from V and 7 bases from J, leaving 13 bases between. From germline, CDR1 is DFQATT and CDR2 SNEGSKA (reference sequence). CDR3 DNA sequence: TGCAGTGCTAGTGGGCAGGGAGGGCAGCCCCAGCATTTT. This encodes CSASGQGGQPQHF.

This clonotype was seen only a few times. The chain combines TRBV20-1 with TRBJ1-3, with D possibly matching TRBD1 (5 bases). V lost 5 bases and J lost 2, with 10 bases in between. The CDR3 totals 13 residues. Germline CDR1 reads DFQATT; CDR2 reads SNEGSKA (reference sequence). CDR3 sequence: CSAAGPTGNTIYF. In nucleotides, the CDR3 is TGCAGTGCTGCGGGACCTACTGGAAACACCATATATTTT.

This chain uses TRBV30 with TRBJ2-1; no reliable D call. Trimming stripped 3 bases from V and 3 bases from J, with 12 bases between. This CDR3 has 14 amino acids. Germline V lookup: CDR1 GTSNPN, CDR2 SVGIG (reference sequence). The CDR3 nucleotides are TGTGCCTGGAGCGTATTTTCCGGCTACAATGAGCAGTTCTTC. Translating it yields CAWSVFSGYNEQFF.

The CDR3 sequence is CASSSGLAGGLRTDTQYF. CDR3 bases: TGTGCCAGCAGCTCCGGACTAGCGGGGGGGCTTCGAACAGATACGCAGTATTTT. J is TRBJ2-3 and V is TRBV7-3, with 15 bases fitting TRBD2. The CDR3 contains 18 residues. CDR1 is SGHTA, CDR2 FQGTGA, per germline. V shed 4 bases, J shed 3 bases, and the junction held 8 bases outside the gene matches.